The 15 T cell receptor beta chains below come from one sample, sequenced in a study of CD4 T cells in relation to SARS-CoV-2 and coronaviruses. Repertoires were generated with immunoSEQ multiplex PCR, while TCRdb's copy carries only in-frame clones and drops some. This table holds about 56,000 clones, about 90% found once. The sequenced material came from naive CD4+ T cells from PBMCs. Described subset: naive CD4+ T cells isolated by negative enrichment. The receptors derive from an adult with COVID-19.

This clone was detected only once. This chain connects TRBV3-1 (or the pseudogene TRBV3-2) to TRBJ1-6, with D possibly matching TRBD1 (5 bases). CDR3 length equals 14 residues. In germline, CDR1 is LGHDT, CDR2 YNNKEL (reference sequence). V was pared by 1 base and J by 7 bases, with 8 bases between. CDR3 DNA: TGTGCCAGCAGCCAAGTTGGGGGAAATTCACCCCTCCACTTT. Protein sequence: CASSQVGGNSPLHF.

The chain has TRBV7-2 and TRBJ2-5, with a possible D match to TRBD1 (5 bases). This CDR3 is 15 amino acids long. The ends were cut back, 1 base at V and 7 bases at J, with 16 bases in the middle. Per germline, CDR1 SGHTA and CDR2 FQGNSA. The chain's CDR3 is CASSLVALGQGTQYF. The CDR3 bases are TGTGCCAGCAGCTTAGTGGCGTTAGGCCAGGGGACCCAGTACTTC.

The rearrangement links TRBV19 to TRBJ2-3, with D possibly being TRBD1 (5 bases). The CDR3 extends over 15 amino acids. Germline V gene data show CDR1 as LNHDA and CDR2 as SQIVND (reference sequence). V was trimmed by 1 base and J by 0 bases, leaving 8 bases between them. The CDR3 spells CASSIGDSSTDTQYF. The CDR3 bases are TGTGCCAGTAGTATAGGTGACAGCAGCACAGATACGCAGTATTTT.

The V gene is TRBV5-1, the J gene TRBJ2-7; 9 bases agree with TRBD2. This CDR3 comprises 14 residues. Per the germline V gene, CDR1 is SGHRS and CDR2 is YFSETQ. The V gene end was trimmed by 3 bases and the J gene end by 3 bases; junction bases not matched to a gene: 4. The CDR3 protein is CASSSMTSGYEQYF. The CDR3 bases are TGCGCCAGCAGCTCAATGACTAGCGGCTACGAGCAGTACTTC.

V usage is TRBV19 and J usage is TRBJ2-3; the D gene is possibly TRBD2 (5 bases). This CDR3 contains 14 residues. CDR1 LNHDA and CDR2 SQIVND come from the germline V gene (reference sequence). V was cut by 5 bases and J by 8 bases, with 17 bases left in between. The CDR3: CASSPRDFAVTQYF. CDR3 in DNA: TGTGCCAGTAGTCCTCGGGATTTTGCTGTTACGCAGTATTTT.

V usage is TRBV2 and J usage is TRBJ2-7; D call uncertain. Germline V gives CDR1 SNHLY, CDR2 FYNNEI. V lost 7 bases, J lost 4 bases, and 11 bases lay in between. This CDR3 is built from 12 residues. The CDR3 loop reads CASTESPYEQYF. Written as DNA, the CDR3 is TGTGCCAGCACCGAGAGCCCGTACGAGCAGTACTTC.

The rearrangement links TRBV13 to TRBJ1-2, with TRBD1 identical over 7 bases. Losses at the gene ends were 7 bases for V and 3 bases for J; bases not matched to a gene: 11. The length of the CDR3 is 15 residues. Germline V gene sequence: CDR1 PRHDT, CDR2 FYEKMQ (reference sequence). The DNA for the CDR3 is TGTGCCAGCATGGGTTGGAAGGGGGCGGACTATGGCTACACCTTC. Translated, it gives CASMGWKGADYGYTF.

The chain links TRBV28 to TRBJ2-7; weak D call: TRBD2 (6 bases). The CDR3 contains 14 residues. Deletions cut 2 bases from V and 1 base from J, with 9 bases between. Germline V CDR1 and CDR2: MDHEN, SYDVKM. The DNA for the CDR3 is TGTGCCAGCAGTTTAGCGGGAAGGTCCTACGAGCAGTACTTC. It encodes CASSLAGRSYEQYF.

The chain combines TRBV7-7 with TRBJ2-2; D ambiguous. Germline lookup yields CDR1 SSHAT and CDR2 FNYEAQ (reference sequence). V was cut by 2 bases and J by 6 bases, with 7 bases left in between. This CDR3 is 13 amino acids long. The CDR3 here is CASSLQPPGELFF. Here the CDR3 DNA reads TGTGCCAGCAGCTTACAACCGCCCGGGGAGCTGTTTTTT.

The rearrangement links TRBV7-9 to TRBJ2-3; D perhaps matches TRBD2 (5 bases). Germline V CDR1 and CDR2: SEHNR, FQNEAQ (reference sequence). The germline V and J ends were trimmed by 7 bases and 0 bases, with 17 bases remaining between them. This CDR3 has 16 residues. The CDR3 loop reads CASTILSDPSTDTQYF. The CDR3, as DNA: TGTGCCAGCACCATCCTTAGCGACCCTAGCACAGATACGCAGTATTTT.

This sequence joins TRBV6-5 and TRBJ2-1, with TRBD1 identical over 7 bases. Trimming took 6 bases from V and 4 from J; bases not matched to a gene: 6. The CDR3 runs 14 residues. Germline CDR1 MNHEY, CDR2 SVGAGI. CDR3 in amino acids: CASRRGTDYNEQFF. The CDR3 nucleotides are TGTGCCAGCAGGAGGGGGACAGATTACAATGAGCAGTTCTTC.

The rearrangement links TRBV5-1 to TRBJ2-1; 7 bases align to TRBD1. This CDR3 spans 14 amino acids. In germline, CDR1 is SGHRS, CDR2 YFSETQ. V lost 3 bases to trimming and J lost 9 bases; unmatched junction nucleotides: 9. The CDR3 loop is CASSSGTRGTEQFF. In DNA form, the CDR3 reads TGCGCCAGCAGCTCCGGCACCAGGGGGACTGAGCAGTTCTTC.

This clone came up a few times. V and J are TRBV5-1 and TRBJ2-1; 13 nucleotides agree with TRBD2. Per germline, CDR1 SGHRS and CDR2 YFSETQ. The CDR3 is 15 amino acids. The V gene end was trimmed by 5 bases and the J gene end by 8 bases; junction bases not matched to a gene: 7. The CDR3 here is CASRKGTSGTDEQFF. The CDR3 bases are TGCGCCAGCAGAAAAGGGACTAGCGGGACCGATGAGCAGTTCTTC.

A single count supports this clone. This rearrangement joins TRBV6-5 to TRBJ2-5; D unclear. CDR1 and CDR2 from the germline V gene are MNHEY and SVGAGI. The CDR3 has 13 amino acids. The V end lost 7 bases, the J end lost 2 bases, and 11 bases lay between the germline ends. The CDR3 nucleotides read TGTGCCAGCACATTCTCACGGCAAGAGACCCAGTACTTC. Its protein is CASTFSRQETQYF.

The chain recombines TRBV9 with TRBJ2-3, with TRBD2 identical over 13 bases. V shed 3 bases and J 6 bases; nucleotides not matched to a gene: 4. CDR1 and CDR2 (germline): SGDLS, YYNGEE. The CDR3 totals 15 residues. The CDR3: CASSDPGLAGDTQYF. CDR3 nucleotide sequence: TGTGCCAGCAGCGATCCGGGACTAGCGGGGGATACGCAGTATTTT.